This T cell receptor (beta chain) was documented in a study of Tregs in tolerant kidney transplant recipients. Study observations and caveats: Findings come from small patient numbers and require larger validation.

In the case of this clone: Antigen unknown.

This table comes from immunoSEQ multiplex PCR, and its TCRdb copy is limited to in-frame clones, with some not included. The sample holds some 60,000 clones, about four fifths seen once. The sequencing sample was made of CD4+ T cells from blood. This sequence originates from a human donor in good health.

CDR3 bases: TGTGCCAGCAGACAAAACAATGAGCAGTTCTTC. Translating it yields CASRQNNEQFF. The chain links TRBV27 to TRBJ2-1, with D uncertain. The germline gives CDR1 MNHEY, CDR2 SMNVEV (reference sequence). Trimming removed 6 bases from V and 5 bases from J, with 5 bases in between. This CDR3 is 11 amino acids long.